The T cell receptor beta chain under discussion was sequenced for a study of blood T cell repertoires in COVID-19. CDR1 and CDR2 (germline): KGHDR, SFDVKD. CDR3 size: 11 residues. Sequenced by immunoSEQ multiplex PCR; TCRdb stores in-frame clones only, minus some. The sample has around 200,000 clones, about 83% seen once; the top ten hold 5% to 7%. The V gene is TRBV24-1, the J gene TRBJ1-2; D is ambiguous. The receptor was derived from a man in his forties or fifties with acute COVID-19. The sequenced sample consisted of PBMCs or T cells enriched from blood (not recorded which). CDR3 residues: CAVRSDYGYTF. CDR3 coding DNA: TGTGCGGTGAGGAGTGACTATGGCTACACCTTC.